This T cell receptor (beta chain) was captured by sequencing in a study of brain T cells in children with intractable seizures. General observations from the study: Only CDR3 sequence similarity suggested viral specificity, without known HCMV serostatus. Pre-surgery blood may have been undersampled, hiding some clones.

Only cases whose brain tissue showed the highest T cell transcript signatures were sequenced. Patients received at least one anti-epileptic drug before surgery. Here immunoSEQ multiplex PCR was the method, and the copy in TCRdb shows in-frame clones only, minus some. The sample holds tens of thousands of clones; approximately 90% are singletons and the top ten take 5% to 6.5%. This clone has just one count. The antigen remains undetermined. CDR3 length equals 13 residues. V gave up 6 bases and J gave up 8 bases; unmatched junction bases: 5. Germline loops: CDR1 SEHNR, CDR2 FQNEAQ (reference sequence). This clonotype was obtained from a girl aged 2 to 9 with tuberous sclerosis and intractable seizures. The source was peripheral blood, collected at surgery. V gene TRBV7-9 combines with J gene TRBJ1-2; 11 positions agree with TRBD1. DNA for the CDR3: TGTGCCAGCAGGTCGGGACAGGGGGGCGGCTACACCTTC. Translated, it gives CASRSGQGGGYTF.